The present entry profiles one T cell receptor beta chain with its context. Its antigen is unknown. The table came from immunoSEQ multiplex PCR; TCRdb's copy has only in-frame clones and leaves some out. The sample carries 600,000 to 750,000 clones, just under 75% recorded once. The source of the sample is a study of shared clonotypes between healthy human individuals. About the research overall: Every donor yielded three CD4 naive, three CD4 memory, two CD8 naive and one CD8 memory plate.

In germline, CDR1 is MDHEN, CDR2 SYDVKM. The CDR3 is 14 residues long. V was clipped by 2 bases and J by 4 bases; unmatched bases: 2. Study-level points and caveats: Compared with memory subsets, naive subsets generally had larger estimated richness.

This receptor was identified in a woman aged 30 to 39 in good health. Sequencing was done on a sample of memory CD4+ T cells sorted from blood. The subset denotes: CD45RA-negative fraction. The rearrangement uses TRBV28 and TRBJ1-2, with 9 bases identical to TRBD1. The CDR3 sequence is CASSLADRGYGYTF. In DNA form, the CDR3 reads TGTGCCAGCAGTTTAGCGGACAGGGGCTATGGCTACACCTTC.